This TCR beta chain was identified during a study of blood T cells in healthy people across ages. Study context: The capture of about one barcoded beta molecule per two T cells was achieved by template switching. Whole-study results and caveats: Among long-lived donors, naive CD4+ cells were more numerous and diversity higher than in aged donors.

This clonotype was seen ten or more times. Its antigen is still unknown. Combining a sample-barcoded 5' primer with a J-beta primer mix, a second PCR ran for roughly 7 to 12 cycles. TCRdb re-called the 5' RACE reads through MiXCR, storing one row per CDR3 protein. The sample has just over 800,000 distinct CDR3 sequences, less than 80% seen once. Sequenced input: blood. This receptor was taken from a man aged 30 to 39 in good health.

CDR3 protein: CASSYSGRGPRTDTQYF. CDR3 sequence (DNA): TGTGCCAGCAGTTACTCGGGGCGGGGGCCCCGCACAGATACGCAGTATTTT. This sequence joins TRBV6-6 and TRBJ2-3, with D maybe TRBD2 (7 bases). Germline CDR1 MNHNY, CDR2 SVGAGI (reference sequence). V dropped 0 bases and J dropped 1 base, with 14 bases sitting between them. CDR3 size: 17 residues.